Presented here are 6 T cell receptor beta chains from one specimen sequenced in a study of T cell repertoires in cytomegalovirus infection. Via MiXCR, TCRdb re-called the reads, giving one row per CDR3 protein. The sample lists around 210,000 distinct CDR3 sequences, roughly 6.5% seen once, with around 6% in the top ten. The specimen sequenced was PBMCs. These receptors all come from a human donor in good health (CMV status not recorded). Some clones in this sample may be carry-over from other donors' samples.

This clonotype was counted ten times or more. The CDR3 sequence: CASSLRIGELFF. As DNA, the CDR3 is TGTGCCAGCAGCTTAAGGATCGGGGAGCTGTTTTTT. This sequence joins TRBV7-2 and TRBJ2-2; D gene unclear. The CDR3 runs to 12 residues. V lost 2 bases to trimming and J lost 7 bases, with 5 bases between them. Germline V lookup: CDR1 SGHTA, CDR2 FQGNSA.

This clonotype was found many times. The chain employs TRBV29-1 and TRBJ1-2; D not certain. Germline V lookup: CDR1 SQVTM, CDR2 ANQGSEA. The CDR3 has 9 amino acids. The V gene lost 3 bases and the J gene lost 8 bases, with 4 bases spanning the gap. CDR3 protein: CSVDSGYTF. As DNA, the CDR3 is TGCAGCGTTGACAGCGGCTACACCTTC.

This clonotype showed up many times. This chain connects TRBV7-2 to TRBJ1-1, with a tentative D call TRBD1 (5 bases). Germline V lookup: CDR1 SGHTA, CDR2 FQGNSA. This CDR3 spans 14 amino acids. V was cut by 2 bases and J by 6 bases, with 13 bases left in between. CDR3 residues: CASSLSGFIPEAFF. The CDR3, as DNA: TGTGCCAGCAGCTTATCAGGGTTTATCCCTGAAGCTTTCTTT.

This clonotype was seen many times. This chain connects TRBV28 to TRBJ1-2; no definite D call. Trimming took 4 bases from V and 7 from J, leaving 7 bases between them. This CDR3 has 11 residues. Germline loops: CDR1 MDHEN, CDR2 SYDVKM. The DNA for the CDR3 is TGTGCCAGCAGTTGGGCTTTTGGCTACACCTTC. Encoded protein: CASSWAFGYTF.

This clonotype was seen a handful of times. The chain couples TRBV5-4 to TRBJ2-5; 13 nucleotides align to TRBD2. The CDR3 length is 16 residues. V was clipped by 4 bases and J by 5 bases; unmatched bases: 8. Germline-derived CDR1 and CDR2 are SGHNT and YYREEE (reference sequence). The CDR3 DNA is TGTGCCAGCAGCAGAGGACTAGCGGGGGCCAAGGAGACCCAGTACTTC. Its protein product is CASSRGLAGAKETQYF.

This clonotype was seen many times. The gene calls are TRBV4-3 and TRBJ1-1; no reliable D call. This CDR3 region has 15 residues. Deletions cut 1 base from V and 0 bases from J, with 9 bases between. Germline loops: CDR1 LGHNA, CDR2 YSLEER. In DNA, the CDR3 is TGCGCCAGCAGCCAAGGCCTGGGGTTGAACACTGAAGCTTTCTTT. This sequence encodes CASSQGLGLNTEAFF.